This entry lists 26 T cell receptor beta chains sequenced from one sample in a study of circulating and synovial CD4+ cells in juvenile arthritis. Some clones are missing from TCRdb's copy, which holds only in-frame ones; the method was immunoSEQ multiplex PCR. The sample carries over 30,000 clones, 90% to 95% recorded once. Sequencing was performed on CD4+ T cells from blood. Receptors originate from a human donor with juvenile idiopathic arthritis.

The CDR3 sequence is CASSSLAGGIGELFF. The CDR3 region has the DNA TGTGCCAGCTCCAGCCTAGCGGGGGGGATCGGGGAGCTGTTTTTT. The genes are TRBV7-3 and TRBJ2-2; 12 bases align to TRBD2. Germline V lookup: CDR1 SGHTA, CDR2 FQGTGA. The CDR3 contains 15 residues. The V and J ends lost 8 bases and 7 bases, in that order; junction bases with no gene match: 8.

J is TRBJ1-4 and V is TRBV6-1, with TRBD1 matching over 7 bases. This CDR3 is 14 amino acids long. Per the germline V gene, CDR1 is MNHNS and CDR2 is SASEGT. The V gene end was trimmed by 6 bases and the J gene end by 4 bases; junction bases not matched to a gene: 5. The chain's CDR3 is CASRRDSLNEKLFF. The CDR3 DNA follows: TGTGCCAGCAGACGGGACAGCCTTAATGAAAAACTGTTTTTT.

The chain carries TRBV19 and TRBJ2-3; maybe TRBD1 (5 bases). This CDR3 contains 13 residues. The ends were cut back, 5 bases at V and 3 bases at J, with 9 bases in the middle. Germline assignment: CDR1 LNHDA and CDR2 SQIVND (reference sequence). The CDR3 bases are TGTGCCAGTAGTTGGGGCAAGACAGATACGCAGTATTTT. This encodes CASSWGKTDTQYF.

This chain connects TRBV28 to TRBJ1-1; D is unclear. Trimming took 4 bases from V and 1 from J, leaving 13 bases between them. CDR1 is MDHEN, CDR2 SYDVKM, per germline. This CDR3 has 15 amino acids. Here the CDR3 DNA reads TGTGCCAGCAGTTCTTTTGTCCTAGGGAACACTGAAGCTTTCTTT. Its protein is CASSSFVLGNTEAFF.

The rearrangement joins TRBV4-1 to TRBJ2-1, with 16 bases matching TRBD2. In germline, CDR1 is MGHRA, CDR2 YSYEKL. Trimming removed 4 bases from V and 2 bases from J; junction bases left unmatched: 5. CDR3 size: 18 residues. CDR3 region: CASSRGLAGGEAYNEQFF. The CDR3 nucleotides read TGCGCCAGCAGCCGGGGACTAGCGGGGGGGGAGGCCTACAATGAGCAGTTCTTC.

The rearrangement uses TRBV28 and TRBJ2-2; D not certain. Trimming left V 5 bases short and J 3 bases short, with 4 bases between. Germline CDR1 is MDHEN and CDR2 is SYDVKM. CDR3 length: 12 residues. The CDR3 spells CASSEDTGELFF. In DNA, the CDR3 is TGTGCCAGCAGTGAGGACACCGGGGAGCTGTTTTTT.

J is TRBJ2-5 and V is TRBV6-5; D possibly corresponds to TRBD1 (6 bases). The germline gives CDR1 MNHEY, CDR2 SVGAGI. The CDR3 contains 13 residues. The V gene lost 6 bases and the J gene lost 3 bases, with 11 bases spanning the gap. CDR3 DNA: TGTGCCAGCAGGGATAGGGGGAAAGAGACCCAGTACTTC. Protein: CASRDRGKETQYF.

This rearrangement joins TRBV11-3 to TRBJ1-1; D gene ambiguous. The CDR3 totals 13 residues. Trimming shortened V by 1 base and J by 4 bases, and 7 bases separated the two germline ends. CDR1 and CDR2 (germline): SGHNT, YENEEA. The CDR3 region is CASSLATGTEAFF. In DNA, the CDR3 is TGTGCCAGCAGCTTAGCGACGGGCACTGAAGCTTTCTTT. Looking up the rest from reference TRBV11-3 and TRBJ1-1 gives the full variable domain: EAGVVQSPRYKIIEKKQPVAFWCNPISGHNTLYWYLQNLGQGPELLIRYENEEAVDDSQLPKDRFSAERLKGVDSTLKIQPAELGDSAVYLCASSLATGTEAFFGQGTRLTVV.

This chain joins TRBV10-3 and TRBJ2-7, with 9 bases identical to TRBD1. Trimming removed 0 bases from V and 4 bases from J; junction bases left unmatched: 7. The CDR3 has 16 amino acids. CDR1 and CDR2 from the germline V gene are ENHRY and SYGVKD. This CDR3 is CAISESWDRAIYEQYF. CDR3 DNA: TGTGCCATCAGTGAGTCATGGGACAGGGCAATTTACGAGCAGTACTTC.

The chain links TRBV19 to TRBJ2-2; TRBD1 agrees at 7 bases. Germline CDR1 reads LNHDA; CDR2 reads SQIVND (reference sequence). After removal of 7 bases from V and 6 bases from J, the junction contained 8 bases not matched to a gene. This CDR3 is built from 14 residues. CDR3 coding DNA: TGTGCCAGTACACGTAATCAGGGGGCCGGGGAGCTGTTTTTT. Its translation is CASTRNQGAGELFF.

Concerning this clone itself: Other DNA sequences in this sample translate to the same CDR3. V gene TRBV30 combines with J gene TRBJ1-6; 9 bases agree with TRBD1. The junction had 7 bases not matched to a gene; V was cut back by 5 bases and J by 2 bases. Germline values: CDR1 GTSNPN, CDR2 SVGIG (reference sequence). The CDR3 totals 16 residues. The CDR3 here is CAWGGQGQPYNSPLHF. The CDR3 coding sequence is TGTGCCTGGGGAGGACAGGGGCAACCCTATAATTCACCCCTCCACTTT. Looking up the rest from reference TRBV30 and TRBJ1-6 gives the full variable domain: SQTIHQWPATLVQPVGSPLSLECTVEGTSNPNLYWYRQAAGRGLQLLFYSVGIGQISSEVPQNLSASRPQDRQFILSSKKLLLSDSGFYLCAWGGQGQPYNSPLHFGNGTRLTVT.

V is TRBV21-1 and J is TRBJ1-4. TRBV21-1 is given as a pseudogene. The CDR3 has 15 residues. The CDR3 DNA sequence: TGTGCCAGCAGCTTTCCCGGGGGATCTAATGAAAAACTGTTTTTT. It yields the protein CASSFPGGSNEKLFF.

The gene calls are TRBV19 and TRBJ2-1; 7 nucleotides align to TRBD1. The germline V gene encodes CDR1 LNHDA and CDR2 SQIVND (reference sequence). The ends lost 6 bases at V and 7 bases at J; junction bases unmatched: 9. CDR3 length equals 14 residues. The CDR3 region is CASSASGGTNEQFF. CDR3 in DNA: TGTGCCAGTAGCGCGTCAGGGGGTACGAATGAGCAGTTCTTC.

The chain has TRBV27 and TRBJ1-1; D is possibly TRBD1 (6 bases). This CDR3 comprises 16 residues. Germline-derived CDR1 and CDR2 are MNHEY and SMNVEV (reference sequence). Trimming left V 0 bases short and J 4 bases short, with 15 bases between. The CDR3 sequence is CASSLSGTIGSTEAFF. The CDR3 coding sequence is TGTGCCAGCAGTTTATCGGGGACAATTGGAAGCACTGAAGCTTTCTTT.

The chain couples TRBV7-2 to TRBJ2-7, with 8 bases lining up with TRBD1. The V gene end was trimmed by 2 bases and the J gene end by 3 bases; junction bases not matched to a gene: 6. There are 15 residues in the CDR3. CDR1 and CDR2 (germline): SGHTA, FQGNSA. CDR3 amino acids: CASSLRGQVNYEQYF. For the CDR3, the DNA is TGTGCCAGCAGCTTAAGGGGACAGGTTAACTACGAGCAGTACTTC.

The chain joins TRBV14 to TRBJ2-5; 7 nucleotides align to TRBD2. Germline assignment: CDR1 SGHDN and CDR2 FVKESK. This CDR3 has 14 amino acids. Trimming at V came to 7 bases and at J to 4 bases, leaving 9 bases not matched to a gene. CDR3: CASMGREGPETQYF. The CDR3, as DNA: TGTGCCAGCATGGGCAGGGAGGGCCCAGAGACCCAGTACTTC.

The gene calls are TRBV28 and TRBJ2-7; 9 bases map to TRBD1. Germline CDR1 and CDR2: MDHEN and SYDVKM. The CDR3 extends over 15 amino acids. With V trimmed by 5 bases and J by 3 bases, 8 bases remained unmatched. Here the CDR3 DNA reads TGTGCCAGCAGTGAGACAGGGGGGTCGTACTACGAGCAGTACTTC. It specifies CASSETGGSYYEQYF.

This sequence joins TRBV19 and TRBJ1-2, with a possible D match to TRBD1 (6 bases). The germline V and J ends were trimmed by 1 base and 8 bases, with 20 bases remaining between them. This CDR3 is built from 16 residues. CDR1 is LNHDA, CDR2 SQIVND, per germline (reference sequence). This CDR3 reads CASSIVYSDSPGGYTF. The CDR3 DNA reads TGTGCCAGTAGTATAGTATACTCGGACAGCCCAGGGGGCTACACCTTC.

The CDR3 nucleotides read TGTGCCAGCACCGCCGACGGGAGCAATCAGCCCCAGCATTTT. Translation gives CASTADGSNQPQHF. J is TRBJ1-5 and V is TRBV28, with no clear D. Germline V CDR1 and CDR2: MDHEN, SYDVKM. Trimming stripped 7 bases from V and 1 base from J, with 11 bases between. The CDR3 covers 14 residues.

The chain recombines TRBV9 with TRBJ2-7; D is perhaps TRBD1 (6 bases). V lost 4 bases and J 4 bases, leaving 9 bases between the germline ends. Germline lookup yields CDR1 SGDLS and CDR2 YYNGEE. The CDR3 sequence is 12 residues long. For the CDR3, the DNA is TGTGCCAGCAGCCCCACAGGGTACGAGCAGTACTTC. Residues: CASSPTGYEQYF.

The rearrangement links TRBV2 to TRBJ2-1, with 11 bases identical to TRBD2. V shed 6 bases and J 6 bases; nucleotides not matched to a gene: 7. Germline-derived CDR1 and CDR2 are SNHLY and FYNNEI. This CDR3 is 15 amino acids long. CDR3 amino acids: CASREGLADFNEQFF. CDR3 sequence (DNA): TGTGCCAGCAGGGAGGGACTAGCGGACTTCAATGAGCAGTTCTTC.

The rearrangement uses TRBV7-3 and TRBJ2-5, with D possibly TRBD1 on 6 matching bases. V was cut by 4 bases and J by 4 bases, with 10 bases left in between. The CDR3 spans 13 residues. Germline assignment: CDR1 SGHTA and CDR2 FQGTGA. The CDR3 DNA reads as TGTGCCAGCAGCTCCAGGGGTTCAGAGACCCAGTACTTC. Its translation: CASSSRGSETQYF.

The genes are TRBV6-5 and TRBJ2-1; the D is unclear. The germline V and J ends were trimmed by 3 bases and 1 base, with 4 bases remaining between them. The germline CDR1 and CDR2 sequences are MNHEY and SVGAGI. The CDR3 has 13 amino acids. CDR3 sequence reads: CASSYSSYNEQFF. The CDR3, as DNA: TGTGCCAGCAGTTATTCGTCCTACAATGAGCAGTTCTTC.

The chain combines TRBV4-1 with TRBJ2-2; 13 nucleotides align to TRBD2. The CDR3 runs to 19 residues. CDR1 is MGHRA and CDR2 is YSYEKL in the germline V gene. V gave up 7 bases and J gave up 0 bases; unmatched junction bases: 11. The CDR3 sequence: CASTAGTSGMGANTGELFF. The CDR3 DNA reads TGCGCCAGCACCGCCGGGACTAGCGGGATGGGCGCGAACACCGGGGAGCTGTTTTTT.

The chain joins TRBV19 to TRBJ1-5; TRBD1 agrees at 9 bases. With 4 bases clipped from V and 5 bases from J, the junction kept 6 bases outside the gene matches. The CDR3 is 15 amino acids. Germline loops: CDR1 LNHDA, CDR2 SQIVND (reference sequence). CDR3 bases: TGTGCCAGTAGTACCGGGACAGGGTCCTATCAGCCCCAGCATTTT. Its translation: CASSTGTGSYQPQHF.

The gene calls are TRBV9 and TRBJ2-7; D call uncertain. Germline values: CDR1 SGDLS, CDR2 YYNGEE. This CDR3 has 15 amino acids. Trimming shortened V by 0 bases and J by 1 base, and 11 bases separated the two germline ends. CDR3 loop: CASSVDSSGSYEQYF. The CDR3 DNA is TGTGCCAGCAGCGTAGATAGTTCCGGGTCCTACGAGCAGTACTTC.